The TCR beta chain under discussion was sequenced for a study of cytotoxic CD8 clonotypes in ibrutinib-treated CLL. Study observations and caveats: Exceeding age-matched healthy donors, baseline clonality also tracked the counts of circulating CD8+ T cells.

Trimming removed 0 bases from V and 1 base from J, with 7 bases in between. This CDR3 is 14 amino acids long. Looked up from germline, CDR1 is SGHDT and CDR2 is YYEEEE. Comment on this clone: Its antigen remains unidentified.

The protocol was immunoSEQ multiplex PCR, while the TCRdb copy is restricted to in-frame clones and leaves out a portion. The sample lists 30,000 to 40,000 clones, roughly three quarters occurring once. The receptor was derived from a human donor with chronic lymphocytic leukemia. The sample here was PBMCs, taken before ibrutinib treatment. V gene TRBV5-6 combines with J gene TRBJ2-5; no reliable D call. The CDR3 loop is CASSLANTQETQYF. As DNA, the CDR3 is TGTGCCAGCAGCTTGGCTAACACCCAAGAGACCCAGTACTTC.